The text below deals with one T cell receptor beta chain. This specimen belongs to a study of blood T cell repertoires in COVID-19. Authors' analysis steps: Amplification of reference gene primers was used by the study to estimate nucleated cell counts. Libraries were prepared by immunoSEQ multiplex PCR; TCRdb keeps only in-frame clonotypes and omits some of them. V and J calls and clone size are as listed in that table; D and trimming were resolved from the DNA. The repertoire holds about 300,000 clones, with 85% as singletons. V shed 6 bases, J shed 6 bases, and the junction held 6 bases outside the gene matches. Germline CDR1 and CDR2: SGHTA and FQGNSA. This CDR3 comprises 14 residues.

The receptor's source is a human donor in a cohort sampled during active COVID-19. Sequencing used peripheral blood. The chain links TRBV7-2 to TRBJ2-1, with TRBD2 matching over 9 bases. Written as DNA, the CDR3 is TGTGCCAGCAGGAAGAGCGGGAGGCTCAATGAGCAGTTCTTC. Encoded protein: CASRKSGRLNEQFF.